These 20 T cell receptor beta chains share one sample of origin, sequenced in a study of T cell responses to AZD1222 COVID-19 vaccine. The table came from immunoSEQ multiplex PCR; TCRdb's copy has only in-frame clones and leaves some out. The sample shows about 130,000 clones, around 90% of them seen only once. Sequences were derived from peripheral blood, sampled on day 0 of AZD1222 vaccination. The receptors shown here come from an adult in good health.

The chain recombines TRBV4-1 with TRBJ1-5; no clear D. The V gene's germline CDR1 is MGHRA and CDR2 YSYEKL. The CDR3 extends over 16 amino acids. Trimming removed 1 base from V and 6 bases from J, with 16 bases in between. CDR3 amino acids: CASSQVSGEGGQPQHF. As DNA, the CDR3 is TGCGCCAGCAGCCAAGTTTCAGGAGAGGGAGGTCAGCCCCAGCATTTT.

V is TRBV20-1 and J is TRBJ1-2; 8 positions match TRBD1. The trim removed 5 bases at V and 6 bases at J, leaving 2 bases unmatched. This CDR3 has 11 residues. The germline gives CDR1 DFQATT, CDR2 SNEGSKA (reference sequence). CDR3 in amino acids: CSAETGDGYTF. The CDR3 DNA is TGCAGTGCTGAGACAGGGGATGGCTACACCTTC.

This chain joins TRBV27 and TRBJ2-2; D is uncertain. CDR1 and CDR2 (germline): MNHEY, SMNVEV (reference sequence). The CDR3 consists of 11 residues. Trimming shortened V by 7 bases and J by 5 bases, and 5 bases separated the two germline ends. CDR3 protein: CASTGTGELFF. The DNA for the CDR3 is TGTGCCAGCACCGGGACCGGGGAGCTGTTTTTT.

The chain employs TRBV7-9 and TRBJ2-5; 10 nucleotides line up with TRBD1. The germline V gene encodes CDR1 SEHNR and CDR2 FQNEAQ (reference sequence). The trim removed 7 bases at V and 1 base at J, leaving 6 bases unmatched. This CDR3 comprises 15 residues. The chain's CDR3 is CASNVDRGSQETQYF. For the CDR3, the DNA is TGTGCCAGCAACGTGGACAGGGGGTCCCAAGAGACCCAGTACTTC.

As for this clone: At the DNA level, this CDR3 is encoded by other sequences in the same sample as well. The rearrangement uses TRBV12-3 or TRBV12-4 and TRBJ2-7; D not resolved. The CDR3 is 12 amino acids. Trimming stripped 3 bases from V and 2 bases from J, with 5 bases between. DNA for the CDR3: TGTGCCAGCAGTTTTGGTACCTACGAGCAGTACTTC. Protein: CASSFGTYEQYF.

The chain recombines TRBV4-2 with TRBJ2-2; D is unresolved. The CDR3 extends over 16 amino acids. The germline V gene encodes CDR1 LGHNA and CDR2 YNFKEQ. Trimming removed 4 bases from V and 0 bases from J, with 12 bases in between. CDR3 in amino acids: CASSPPGSSNTGELFF. The CDR3 DNA follows: TGTGCCAGCAGCCCACCAGGCTCCTCGAACACCGGGGAGCTGTTTTTT.

The chain has TRBV7-2 and TRBJ2-7; 10 nucleotides agree with TRBD1. Germline CDR1 is SGHTA and CDR2 is FQGNSA. V was pared by 5 bases and J by 3 bases, with 10 bases of the junction left unmatched. The CDR3 contains 16 residues. The CDR3 DNA sequence: TGTGCCAGCAGCAAAAACCCCGGGACAGGGGACTACGAGCAGTACTTC. It specifies CASSKNPGTGDYEQYF.

The chain has TRBV4-3 and TRBJ1-1; D is ambiguous. The V end lost 2 bases, the J end lost 7 bases, and 11 bases lay between the germline ends. This CDR3 is built from 13 residues. Looked up from germline, CDR1 is LGHNA and CDR2 is YSLEER. CDR3 in amino acids: CASSQNLRGEAFF. The CDR3 region has the DNA TGCGCCAGCAGCCAAAATTTGCGGGGTGAAGCTTTCTTT.

To note about this clone: Other nucleotide sequences in the sample specify the same CDR3. The chain joins TRBV10-3 to TRBJ2-7; 9 bases are shared with TRBD1. The germline gives CDR1 ENHRY, CDR2 SYGVKD. J gave up 4 bases and V 2 bases, and 3 bases lay outside the gene matches. The CDR3 is 14 residues long. CDR3 amino acids: CAISETGQGYEQYF. The CDR3, as DNA: TGTGCCATCAGTGAGACCGGACAGGGGTACGAGCAGTACTTC.

The chain combines TRBV18 with TRBJ2-7, with D unresolved. The CDR3 spans 14 residues. The V gene lost 2 bases and the J gene lost 0 bases, with 8 bases spanning the gap. Germline CDR1 reads KGHSH; CDR2 reads LQKENI. CDR3 nucleotide sequence: TGTGCCAGCTCACCAAGCACGGACTCCTACGAGCAGTACTTC. Translating it yields CASSPSTDSYEQYF.

CDR3 DNA: TGTGCCAGCAGCCTCCAAAGGGCACTAGCGGGGGGGCGAGAGACCCAGTACTTC. Translating gives CASSLQRALAGGRETQYF. This rearrangement joins TRBV11-2 to TRBJ2-5; 13 nucleotides align to TRBD2. The CDR3 totals 18 residues. The V gene's germline CDR1 is SGHAT and CDR2 FQNNGV. The J segment lost 4 bases and the V segment lost 5 bases, leaving 13 bases of the junction unmatched.

The chain has TRBV20-1 and TRBJ1-5; no firm D call. The germline V gene encodes CDR1 DFQATT and CDR2 SNEGSKA (reference sequence). The CDR3 is 15 residues long. The V gene lost 3 bases and the J gene lost 0 bases, with 12 bases spanning the gap. CDR3 bases: TGCAGTGCTAGTTTGGCAGTTGATAGCAATCAGCCCCAGCATTTT. Amino acid sequence: CSASLAVDSNQPQHF.

The chain combines TRBV5-5 with TRBJ2-7; TRBD1 agrees at 7 bases. CDR1 SGHKS and CDR2 YYEKEE come from the germline V gene (reference sequence). CDR3 size: 14 residues. Trimming at V came to 4 bases and at J to 3 bases, leaving 7 bases not matched to a gene. Written as DNA, the CDR3 is TGTGCCAGCAGCGTCCCGACAGGGCACTACGAGCAGTACTTC. It specifies CASSVPTGHYEQYF.

CDR3 nucleotides: TGTGCCAGCAGCCAATCGGGCGAGCAGTTCTTC. Translating it yields CASSQSGEQFF. V and J are TRBV14 and TRBJ2-1; D unresolved. The CDR3 consists of 11 residues. The V gene's germline CDR1 is SGHDN and CDR2 FVKESK. Trimming stripped 2 bases from V and 10 bases from J, with 6 bases between.

The rearrangement uses TRBV28 and TRBJ2-5; TRBD2 matches at 7 bases. CDR1 is MDHEN, CDR2 SYDVKM, per germline. V was pared by 2 bases and J by 5 bases, with 11 bases of the junction left unmatched. This CDR3 comprises 16 residues. CDR3 in DNA: TGTGCCAGCAGTTTACAATCTGCGGGGGTGGGGGAGACCCAGTACTTC. This encodes CASSLQSAGVGETQYF.

This chain connects TRBV5-5 to TRBJ2-7, with no clear D. CDR3 length: 14 residues. Per the germline V gene, CDR1 is SGHKS and CDR2 is YYEKEE (reference sequence). V was cut by 2 bases and J by 3 bases, with 12 bases left in between. For the CDR3, the DNA is TGTGCCAGCAGCTTTAATCTCAGAGACTACGAGCAGTACTTC. Translated: CASSFNLRDYEQYF. Combining the CDR3 with reference TRBV5-5 and TRBJ2-7 gives the whole variable domain DAGVTQSPTHLIKTRGQQVTLRCSPISGHKSVSWYQQVLGQGPQFIFQYYEKEERGRGNFPDRFSARQFPNYSSELNVNALLLGDSALYLCASSFNLRDYEQYFGPGTRLTVT.

This clone was picked up one time. The rearrangement joins TRBV7-8 to TRBJ1-6, with no clear D. The CDR3 spans 12 residues. CDR1 is SGHVS, CDR2 FQNEAQ, per germline. V lost 5 bases and J 13 bases, leaving 12 bases between the germline ends. The CDR3: CASSLRTGPLHF. The CDR3 DNA reads TGTGCCAGCAGCCTTCGAACCGGCCCCCTCCACTTT.

The CDR3 is CASSQDTVTGNTIYF. CDR3 DNA: TGTGCCAGCAGCCAAGACACTGTCACTGGAAACACCATATATTTT. V is TRBV3-1 (or the pseudogene TRBV3-2) and J is TRBJ1-3; the D is unclear. Looked up from germline, CDR1 is LGHDT and CDR2 is YNNKEL (reference sequence). The CDR3 spans 15 residues. V gave up 0 bases and J gave up 2 bases, with 8 bases separating them.

In regard to this clone: Other DNA sequences within the sample encode an identical CDR3. This chain uses TRBV19 with TRBJ2-7; TRBD1 is a possible D gene (6 bases). From germline, CDR1 is LNHDA and CDR2 SQIVND (reference sequence). The CDR3 runs to 14 residues. The V and J ends lost 3 bases and 3 bases respectively, with 12 bases between them. CDR3 DNA sequence: TGTGCCAGTAGTATCGGGACACGAGACTACGAGCAGTACTTC. Amino acids: CASSIGTRDYEQYF.

A single count supports this clone. The chain employs TRBV18 and TRBJ1-3, with D unresolved. There are 14 residues in the CDR3. V was cut by 8 bases and J by 0 bases, with 11 bases left in between. Per the germline V gene, CDR1 is KGHSH and CDR2 is LQKENI. This CDR3 is CASRTAISGNTIYF. The CDR3 DNA is TGTGCCAGCCGGACGGCTATCTCTGGAAACACCATATATTTT.